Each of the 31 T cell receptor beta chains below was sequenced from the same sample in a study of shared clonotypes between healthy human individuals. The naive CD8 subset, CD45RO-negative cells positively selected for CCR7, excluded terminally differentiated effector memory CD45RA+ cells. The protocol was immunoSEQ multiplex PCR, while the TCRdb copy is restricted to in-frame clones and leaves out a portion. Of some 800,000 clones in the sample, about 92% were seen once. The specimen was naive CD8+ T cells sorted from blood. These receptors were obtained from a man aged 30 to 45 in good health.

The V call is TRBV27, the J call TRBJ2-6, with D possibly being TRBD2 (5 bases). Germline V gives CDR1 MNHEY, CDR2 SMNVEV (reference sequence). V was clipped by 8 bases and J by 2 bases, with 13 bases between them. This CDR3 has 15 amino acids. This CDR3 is CASSHPSPGANVLTF. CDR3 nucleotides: TGTGCCAGCTCACATCCTAGCCCTGGGGCCAACGTCCTGACTTTC.

This CDR3 reads CASSLRGQTNQPQHF. CDR3 bases: TGTGCCAGCAGCTTACGCGGGCAGACCAATCAGCCCCAGCATTTT. This chain joins TRBV11-2 and TRBJ1-5; D gene unclear. Per germline, CDR1 SGHAT and CDR2 FQNNGV. This CDR3 spans 15 amino acids. V lost 2 bases, J lost 3 bases, and 11 bases lay in between.

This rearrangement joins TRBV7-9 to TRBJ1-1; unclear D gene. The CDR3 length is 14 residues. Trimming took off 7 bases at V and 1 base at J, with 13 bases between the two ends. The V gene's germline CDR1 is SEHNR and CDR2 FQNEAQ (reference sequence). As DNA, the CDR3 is TGTGCCAGCACCGACACGGGTGAGAACACTGAAGCTTTCTTT. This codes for CASTDTGENTEAFF.

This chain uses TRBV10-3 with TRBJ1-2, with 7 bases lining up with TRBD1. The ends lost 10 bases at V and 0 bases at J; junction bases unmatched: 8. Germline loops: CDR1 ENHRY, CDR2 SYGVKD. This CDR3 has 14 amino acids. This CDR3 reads CATHGTDSNYGYTF. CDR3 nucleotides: TGTGCCACACACGGGACAGACTCTAACTATGGCTACACCTTC.

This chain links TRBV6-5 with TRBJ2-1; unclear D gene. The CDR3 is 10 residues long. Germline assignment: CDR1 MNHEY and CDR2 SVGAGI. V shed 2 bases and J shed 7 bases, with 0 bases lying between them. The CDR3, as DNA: TGTGCCAGCAGTTACAATGAGCAGTTCTTC. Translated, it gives CASSYNEQFF.

The CDR3 DNA follows: TGTGCCAGCAGCCCCCCCTCGGCTAGCGGGAGTTCGGCAGATACGCAGTATTTT. Translation gives CASSPPSASGSSADTQYF. This chain links TRBV4-2 with TRBJ2-3, with 10 bases identical to TRBD2. Germline V gene lookup returns CDR1 LGHNA and CDR2 YNFKEQ. The CDR3 runs to 18 residues. The V gene end was trimmed by 4 bases and the J gene end by 4 bases; junction bases not matched to a gene: 14.

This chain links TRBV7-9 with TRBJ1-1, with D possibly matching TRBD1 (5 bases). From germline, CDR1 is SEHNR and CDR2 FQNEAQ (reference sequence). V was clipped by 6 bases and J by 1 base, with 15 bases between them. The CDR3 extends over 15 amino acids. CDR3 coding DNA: TGTGCCAGCAGATCCACGGGGCAGGAGAACACTGAAGCTTTCTTT. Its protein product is CASRSTGQENTEAFF.

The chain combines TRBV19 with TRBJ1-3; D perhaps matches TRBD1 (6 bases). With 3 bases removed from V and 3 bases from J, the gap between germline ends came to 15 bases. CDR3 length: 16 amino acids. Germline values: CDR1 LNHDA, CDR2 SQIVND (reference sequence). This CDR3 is CASSIWGASVGNTIYF. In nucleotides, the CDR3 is TGTGCCAGTAGTATTTGGGGGGCCTCGGTTGGAAACACCATATATTTT.

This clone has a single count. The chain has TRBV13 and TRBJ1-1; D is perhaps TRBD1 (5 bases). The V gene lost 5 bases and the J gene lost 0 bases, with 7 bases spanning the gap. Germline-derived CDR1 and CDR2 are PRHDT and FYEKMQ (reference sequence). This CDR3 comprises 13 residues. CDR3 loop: CASSPQVNTEAFF. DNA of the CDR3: TGTGCCAGCAGCCCACAGGTGAACACTGAAGCTTTCTTT.

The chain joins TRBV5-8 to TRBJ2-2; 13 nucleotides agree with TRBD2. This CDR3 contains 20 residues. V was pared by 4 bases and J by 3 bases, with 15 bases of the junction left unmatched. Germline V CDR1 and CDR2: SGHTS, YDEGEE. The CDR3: CASSIGLAGEIRFDTGELFF. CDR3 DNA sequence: TGTGCCAGCAGCATCGGACTAGCGGGAGAGATTCGGTTTGACACCGGGGAGCTGTTTTTT.

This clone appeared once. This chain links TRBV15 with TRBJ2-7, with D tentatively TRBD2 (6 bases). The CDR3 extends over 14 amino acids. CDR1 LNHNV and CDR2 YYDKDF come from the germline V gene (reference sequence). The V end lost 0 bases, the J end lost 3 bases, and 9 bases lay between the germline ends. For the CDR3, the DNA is TGTGCCACCAGCAGAGACTCGGGGGACTACGAGCAGTACTTC. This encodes CATSRDSGDYEQYF.

CDR3 residues: CASSQTPGTLVETQYF. CDR3 nucleotides: TGTGCCAGCAGCCAGACCCCCGGGACCTTGGTGGAGACCCAGTACTTC. The chain uses TRBV14 and TRBJ2-5; either TRBD1 or TRBD2 may fit D (5 bases each). CDR1 is SGHDN and CDR2 is FVKESK in the germline V gene. CDR3 length equals 16 residues. With 3 bases removed from V and 5 bases from J, the gap between germline ends came to 19 bases.

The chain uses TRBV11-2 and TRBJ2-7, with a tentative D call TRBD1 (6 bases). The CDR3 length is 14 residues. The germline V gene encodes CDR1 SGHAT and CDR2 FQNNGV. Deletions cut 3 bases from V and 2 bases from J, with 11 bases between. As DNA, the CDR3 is TGTGCCAGCAGCTTTGGGACAAAGGCCTACGAGCAGTACTTC. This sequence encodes CASSFGTKAYEQYF.

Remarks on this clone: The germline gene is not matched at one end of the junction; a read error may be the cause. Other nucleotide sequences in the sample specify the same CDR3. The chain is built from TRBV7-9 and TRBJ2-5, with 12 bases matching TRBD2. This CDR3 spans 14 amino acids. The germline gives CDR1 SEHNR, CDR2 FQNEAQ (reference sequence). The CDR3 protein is CASSLAGGQETQYF. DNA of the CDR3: TGTGCCAGCAGCCTAGCGGGAGGGCAGGAGACCCAGTACTTC. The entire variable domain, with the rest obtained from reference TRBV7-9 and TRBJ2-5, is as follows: DTGVSQNPRHKITKRGQNVTFRCDPISEHNRLYWYRQTLGQGPEFLTYFQNEAQLEKSRLLSDRFSAERPKGSFSTLEIQRTEQGDSAMYLCASSLAGGQETQYFGPGTRLLVL.

The CDR3 is CASSLASAGATYEQYF. DNA of the CDR3: TGTGCCAGCAGCTTAGCTTCAGCTGGGGCAACCTACGAGCAGTACTTC. The chain joins TRBV11-2 to TRBJ2-7, with D maybe TRBD1 (5 bases). The CDR3 is made up of 16 amino acids. V lost 1 base to trimming and J lost 2 bases, with 15 bases between them. Germline lookup yields CDR1 SGHAT and CDR2 FQNNGV.

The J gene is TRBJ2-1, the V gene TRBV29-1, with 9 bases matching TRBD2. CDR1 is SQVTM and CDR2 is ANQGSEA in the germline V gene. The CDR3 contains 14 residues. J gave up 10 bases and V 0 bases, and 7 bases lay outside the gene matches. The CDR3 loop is CSVEEGLALGEQFF. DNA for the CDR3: TGCAGCGTTGAAGAGGGACTAGCCCTTGGGGAGCAGTTCTTC.

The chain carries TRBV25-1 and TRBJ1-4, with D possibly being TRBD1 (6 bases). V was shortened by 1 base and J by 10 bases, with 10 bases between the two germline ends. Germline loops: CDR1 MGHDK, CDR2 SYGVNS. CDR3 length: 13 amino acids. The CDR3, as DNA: TGTGCCAGCAGTGAATTCAGGGGCGGAAAACTGTTTTTT. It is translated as CASSEFRGGKLFF.

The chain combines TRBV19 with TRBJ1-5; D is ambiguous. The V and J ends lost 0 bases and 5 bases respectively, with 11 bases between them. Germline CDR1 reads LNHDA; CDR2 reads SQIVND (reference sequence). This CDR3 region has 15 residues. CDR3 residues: CASSIDVLGYQPQHF. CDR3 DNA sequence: TGTGCCAGTAGTATAGATGTGTTGGGGTATCAGCCCCAGCATTTT.

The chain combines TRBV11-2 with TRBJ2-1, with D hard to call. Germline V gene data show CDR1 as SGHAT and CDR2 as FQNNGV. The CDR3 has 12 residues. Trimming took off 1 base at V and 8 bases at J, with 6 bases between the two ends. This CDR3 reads CASSLVIYEQFF. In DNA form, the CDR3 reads TGTGCCAGCAGCTTAGTTATCTATGAGCAGTTCTTC.

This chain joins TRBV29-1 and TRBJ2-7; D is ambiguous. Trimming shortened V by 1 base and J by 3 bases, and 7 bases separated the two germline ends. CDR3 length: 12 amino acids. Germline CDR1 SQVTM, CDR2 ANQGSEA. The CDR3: CSVEGHHYEQYF. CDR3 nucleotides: TGCAGCGTTGAAGGACACCACTACGAGCAGTACTTC.

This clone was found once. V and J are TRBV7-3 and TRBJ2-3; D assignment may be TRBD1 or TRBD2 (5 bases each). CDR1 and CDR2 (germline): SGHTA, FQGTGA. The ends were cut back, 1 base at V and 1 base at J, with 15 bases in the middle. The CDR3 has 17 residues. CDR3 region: CASSLMGERWGTDTQYF. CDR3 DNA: TGTGCCAGCAGCTTAATGGGGGAACGATGGGGCACAGATACGCAGTATTTT.

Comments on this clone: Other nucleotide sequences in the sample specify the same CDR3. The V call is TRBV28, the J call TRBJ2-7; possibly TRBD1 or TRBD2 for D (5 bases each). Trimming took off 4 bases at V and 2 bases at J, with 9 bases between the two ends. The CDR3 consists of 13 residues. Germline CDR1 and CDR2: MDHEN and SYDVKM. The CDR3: CASSSPGPYEQYF. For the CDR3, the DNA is TGTGCCAGCAGTTCGCCGGGGCCCTACGAGCAGTACTTC.

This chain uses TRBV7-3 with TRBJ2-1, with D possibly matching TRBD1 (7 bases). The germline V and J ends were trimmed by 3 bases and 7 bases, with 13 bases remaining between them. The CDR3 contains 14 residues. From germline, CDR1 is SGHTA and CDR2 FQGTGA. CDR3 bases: TGTGCCAGCAGCTTGGCAGGGGGGTCAAATGAGCAGTTCTTC. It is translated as CASSLAGGSNEQFF.

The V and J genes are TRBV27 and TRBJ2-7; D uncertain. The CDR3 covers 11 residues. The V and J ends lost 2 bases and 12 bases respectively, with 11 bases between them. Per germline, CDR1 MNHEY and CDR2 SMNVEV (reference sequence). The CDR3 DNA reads TGTGCCAGCAGTTTAAGATTACGGGCGTACTTC. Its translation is CASSLRLRAYF.

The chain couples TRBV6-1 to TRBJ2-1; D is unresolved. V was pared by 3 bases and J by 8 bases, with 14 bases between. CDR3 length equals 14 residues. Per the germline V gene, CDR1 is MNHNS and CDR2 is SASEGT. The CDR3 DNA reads TGTGCCAGCAGTGACGTGCCAGGTGGGCATGAGCAGTTCTTC. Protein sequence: CASSDVPGGHEQFF.

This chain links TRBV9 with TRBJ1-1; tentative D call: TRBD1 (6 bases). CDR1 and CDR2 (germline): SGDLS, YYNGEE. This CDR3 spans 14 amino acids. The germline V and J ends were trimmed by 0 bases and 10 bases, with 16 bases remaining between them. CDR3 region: CASSVANTGRGAFF. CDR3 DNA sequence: TGTGCCAGCAGCGTAGCGAATACAGGGAGGGGAGCTTTCTTT.

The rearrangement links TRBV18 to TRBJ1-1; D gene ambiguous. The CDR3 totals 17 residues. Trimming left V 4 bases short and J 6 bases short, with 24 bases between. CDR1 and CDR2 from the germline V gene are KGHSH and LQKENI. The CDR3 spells CASSQPLTGSRVPEAFF. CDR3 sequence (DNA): TGTGCCAGCTCACAACCCCTGACCGGTTCAAGGGTCCCTGAAGCTTTCTTT.

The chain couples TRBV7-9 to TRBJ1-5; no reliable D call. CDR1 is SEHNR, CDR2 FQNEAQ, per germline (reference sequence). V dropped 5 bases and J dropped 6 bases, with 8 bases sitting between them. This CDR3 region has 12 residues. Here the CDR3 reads CASSDGSQPQHF. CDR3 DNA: TGTGCCAGCAGCGACGGGAGTCAGCCCCAGCATTTT.

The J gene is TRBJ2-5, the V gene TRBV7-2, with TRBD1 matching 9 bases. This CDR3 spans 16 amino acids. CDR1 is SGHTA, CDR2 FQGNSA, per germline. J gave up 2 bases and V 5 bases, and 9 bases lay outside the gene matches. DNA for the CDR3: TGTGCCAGCAGCCTACCCCGGGACAGGGCGCAAGAGACCCAGTACTTC. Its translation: CASSLPRDRAQETQYF.

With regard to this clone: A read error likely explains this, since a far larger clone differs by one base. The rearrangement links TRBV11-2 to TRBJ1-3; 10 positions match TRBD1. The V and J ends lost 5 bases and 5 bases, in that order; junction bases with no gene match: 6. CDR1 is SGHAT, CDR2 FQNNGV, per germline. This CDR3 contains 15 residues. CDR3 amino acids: CASSPDRGRRNTIYF. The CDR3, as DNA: TGTGCCAGCAGCCCAGACAGGGGGCGAAGAAACACCATATATTTT.

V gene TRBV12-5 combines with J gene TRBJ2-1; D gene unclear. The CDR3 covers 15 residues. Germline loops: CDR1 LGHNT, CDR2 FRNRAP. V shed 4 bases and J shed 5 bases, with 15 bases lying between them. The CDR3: CASGSSGSLNNEQFF. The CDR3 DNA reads TGTGCTAGTGGTTCCTCAGGTAGTCTGAACAATGAGCAGTTCTTC.